These T cell receptor beta chains were read from a single sample in a study of tumor-infiltrating lymphocytes in localized non-small cell lung cancer. Assay: immunoSEQ multiplex PCR; the TCRdb copy retains only in-frame clones and omits some. The sample has fewer than 20,000 clones; less than 80% are singletons. The specimen was lung tumor tissue. These receptor sequences come from a human donor with non-small cell lung cancer. CDR3s include the opening cysteine and the closing phenylalanine or tryptophan. Each record gives: J gene, clone size, V gene, CDR3 protein. Some rows have no size entry. The others give once, few or many, or a class for an expanded clone.

TRBJ2-2,once,TRBV27,CASRTRAGELFF
TRBJ2-1,-,TRBV18,CASSPTSGPSGRRDEQFF
TRBJ2-1,-,TRBV6-1,CASSDRGEGYNEQFF
TRBJ1-5,once,TRBV2,CASSEQGNQPQHF
TRBJ2-7,-,TRBV2,CASRRLAGSSYEQYF
TRBJ2-6,-,TRBV19,CASSIGQVNVLTF
TRBJ2-1,-,TRBV5-1,CASTRTSSSYNEQFF
TRBJ2-3,-,TRBV10-3,CAISHGDTQYF
TRBJ2-7,-,TRBV2,CASSEVLSSYEQYF
TRBJ2-3,-,TRBV9,CASSVYSDTDTQYF
TRBJ2-3,medium-sized,TRBV27,CASSLWASGSTDTQYF
TRBJ1-5,-,TRBV25-1,CASSESGFRPQHF
TRBJ1-5,-,TRBV6-1,CASSGEGLEGPQHF
TRBJ1-1,-,TRBV7-2,CASSFRGGQGITEAFF
TRBJ2-7,-,TRBV6-5,CASSYSYGSGEQYF
TRBJ2-1,-,TRBV28,CASSPSNEQFF
TRBJ1-1,-,TRBV6-1,CASRLRQGATEAFF
TRBJ2-1,-,TRBV7-2,CASSQGFNEQFF
TRBJ1-1,-,TRBV6-1,CASSEAHWTEAFF
TRBJ2-7,once,TRBV28,CASSSTGYPYEQYF
TRBJ2-1,few,TRBV7-9,CASSRYRGLAGTDNEQFF
TRBJ1-5,-,TRBV5-1,CASSLGPRGSGQPQHF
TRBJ1-2,-,TRBV27,CASSFPGGNGYTF
TRBJ1-3,-,TRBV29-1,CSVVPFSGNTIYF
TRBJ2-7,-,TRBV5-5,CASSLGGQGSHEQYF
TRBJ2-1,-,TRBV7-2,CASSPGVYNEQFF
TRBJ2-7,few,TRBV11-2,CASSFRREQYF
TRBJ2-5,few,TRBV4-3,CASSQDRVSGETQYF
TRBJ2-3,few,TRBV5-6,CASSFLTGDITDTQYF
TRBJ1-1,-,TRBV5-1,CASSLLGENTEAFF
TRBJ1-1,-,TRBV19,CASSIGRDPTEAFF
TRBJ1-1,-,TRBV28,CASRIYRVNTEAFF
TRBJ2-5,-,TRBV2,CASRGLAGWQETQYF
TRBJ1-1,-,TRBV5-4,CASSPGQGAWTEAFF
TRBJ2-5,-,TRBV10-3,CAISYTGSETQYF
TRBJ2-7,-,TRBV7-2,CASSLSSGNIYEQYF
TRBJ1-5,few,TRBV19,CASRGWGGGNQPQHF
TRBJ1-2,medium-sized,TRBV7-8,CASSLARDYGYTF
TRBJ2-1,few,TRBV14,CASSPGTHNEQFF
TRBJ2-3,-,TRBV7-2,CASSLGTDTQYF
TRBJ1-2,-,TRBV7-2,CASSYRDRGGYTF
TRBJ1-1,once,TRBV9,CASSVRDFAEAFF
TRBJ2-3,-,TRBV6-5,CASSFRTSGRAATQYF
TRBJ1-1,-,TRBV29-1,CSVESVMNTEAFF
TRBJ2-4,few,TRBV27,CASSPYTGGLAKNIQYF
TRBJ2-3,-,TRBV7-3,CASSTGQGIDTQYF
TRBJ1-5,few,TRBV27,CASSPLARASNQPQHF
TRBJ2-3,-,TRBV5-6,CASSLGPARPDTQYF
TRBJ2-1,-,TRBV5-8,CASSFHRGVGQFF
TRBJ2-6,-,TRBV19,CASSPILGSSGANVLTF
TRBJ2-5,medium-sized,TRBV6-4,CASSDSTTSGTTETQYF
TRBJ2-1,-,TRBV7-2,CASSVSGLNYEQFF
TRBJ2-3,once,TRBV20-1,CSAFVLDTQYF
TRBJ1-6,-,TRBV5-4,CASRQGYNSPLHF
TRBJ2-7,once,TRBV30,CAWKGGWTYEQYF
TRBJ1-3,-,TRBV10-3,CAIRESSGNTIYF
TRBJ1-2,-,TRBV28,CASSRGQGAVYGYTF
TRBJ2-7,-,TRBV7-2,CASSTGTRFSYEQYF
TRBJ2-3,-,TRBV7-3,CASSPQGLAGPNTDTQYF